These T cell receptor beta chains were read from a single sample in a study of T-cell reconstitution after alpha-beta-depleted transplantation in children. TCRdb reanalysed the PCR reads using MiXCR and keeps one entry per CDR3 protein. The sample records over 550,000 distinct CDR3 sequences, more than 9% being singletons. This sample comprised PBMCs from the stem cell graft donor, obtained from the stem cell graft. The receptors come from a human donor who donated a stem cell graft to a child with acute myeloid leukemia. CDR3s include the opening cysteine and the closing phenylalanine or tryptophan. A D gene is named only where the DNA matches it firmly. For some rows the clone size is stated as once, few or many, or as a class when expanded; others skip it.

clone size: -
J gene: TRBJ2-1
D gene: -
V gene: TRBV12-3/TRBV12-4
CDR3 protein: CASSQTSASSYNEQFF
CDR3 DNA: TGTGCCAGCAGCCAAACTTCAGCTAGCTCCTACAATGAGCAGTTCTTC

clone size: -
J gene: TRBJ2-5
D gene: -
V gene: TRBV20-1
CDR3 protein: CSARDLGYLETQYF
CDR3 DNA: TGCAGTGCTAGAGATCTCGGGTACCTGGAGACCCAGTACTTC

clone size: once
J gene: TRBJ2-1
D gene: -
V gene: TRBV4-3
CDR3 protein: CASSQAWDNEQFF
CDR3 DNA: TGCGCCAGCAGCCAAGCGTGGGACAATGAGCAGTTCTTC

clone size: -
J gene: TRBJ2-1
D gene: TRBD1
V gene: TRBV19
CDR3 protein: CASRIGQGRLDNEQFF
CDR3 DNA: TGTGCCAGTAGAATAGGACAGGGAAGGCTCGACAATGAGCAGTTCTTC

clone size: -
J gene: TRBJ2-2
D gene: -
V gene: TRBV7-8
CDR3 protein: CAVVEPSTRSGELFF
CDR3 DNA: TGTGCCGTAGTGGAGCCCTCGACTAGATCCGGGGAGCTGTTTTTT

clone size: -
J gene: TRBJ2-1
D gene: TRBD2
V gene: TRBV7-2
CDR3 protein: CASSLASGRSGEQFF
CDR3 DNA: TGTGCCAGCAGCTTAGCTAGCGGGAGATCCGGTGAGCAGTTCTTC

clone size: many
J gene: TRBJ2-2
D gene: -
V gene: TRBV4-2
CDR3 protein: CASSQGSGQGELFF
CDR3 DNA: TGTGCCAGCAGCCAAGGGTCAGGGCAGGGGGAGCTGTTTTTT

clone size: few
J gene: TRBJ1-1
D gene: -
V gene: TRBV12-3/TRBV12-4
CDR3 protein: CASSFGQKGEAFF
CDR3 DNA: TGTGCCAGCAGTTTTGGGCAGAAAGGTGAAGCTTTCTTT

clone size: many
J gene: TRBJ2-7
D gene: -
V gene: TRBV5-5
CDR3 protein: CASSLVGRSYEQYF
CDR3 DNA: TGTGCCAGCAGCTTGGTAGGGAGGTCCTACGAGCAGTACTTC

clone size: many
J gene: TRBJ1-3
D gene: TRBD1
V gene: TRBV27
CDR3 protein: CASSFEGAYGNTIYF
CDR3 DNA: TGTGCCAGCAGTTTCGAGGGGGCGTACGGAAACACCATATATTTT

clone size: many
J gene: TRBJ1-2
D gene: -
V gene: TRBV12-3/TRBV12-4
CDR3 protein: CASTTRGDYGYTF
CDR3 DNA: TGTGCCAGCACCACCCGTGGGGACTATGGCTACACCTTC

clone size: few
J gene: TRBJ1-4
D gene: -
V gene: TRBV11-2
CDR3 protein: CASSFFRGGNEKLFF
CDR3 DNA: TGTGCCAGCAGCTTCTTCAGGGGTGGGAATGAAAAACTGTTTTTT

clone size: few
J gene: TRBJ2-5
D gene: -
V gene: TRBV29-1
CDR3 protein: CSVERAQETQYF
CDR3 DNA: TGCAGCGTTGAAAGGGCACAAGAGACCCAGTACTTC

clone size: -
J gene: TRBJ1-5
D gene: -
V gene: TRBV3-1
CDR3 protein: CASSQDTLSNQPQHF
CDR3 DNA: TGTGCCAGCAGCCAAGACACACTTAGCAATCAGCCCCAGCATTTT

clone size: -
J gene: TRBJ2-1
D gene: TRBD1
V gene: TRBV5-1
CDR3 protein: CASSSYSDRDEQFF
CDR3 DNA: TGCGCCAGCAGCTCTTACAGTGACAGGGATGAGCAGTTCTTC

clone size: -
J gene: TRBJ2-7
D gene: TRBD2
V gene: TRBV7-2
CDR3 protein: CASSLGLAGGRSYEQYF
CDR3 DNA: TGTGCCAGCAGCCTGGGACTAGCGGGAGGACGCTCCTACGAGCAGTACTTC

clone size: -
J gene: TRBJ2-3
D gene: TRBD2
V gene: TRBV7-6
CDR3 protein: CASSFGPGGRADTQYF
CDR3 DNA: TGTGCCAGCAGCTTTGGCCCGGGAGGACGGGCAGATACGCAGTATTTT

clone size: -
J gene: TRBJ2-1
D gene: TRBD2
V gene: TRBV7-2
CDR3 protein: CASRFTSESLPYNEQFF
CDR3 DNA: TGTGCCAGCAGGTTTACTAGCGAGTCACTACCCTACAATGAGCAGTTCTTC

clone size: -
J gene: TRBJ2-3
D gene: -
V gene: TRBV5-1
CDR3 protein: CASFTRGADTQYF
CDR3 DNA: TGCGCCAGTTTCACCCGGGGTGCGGATACGCAGTATTTT

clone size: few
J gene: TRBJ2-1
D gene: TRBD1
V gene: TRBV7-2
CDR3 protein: CASSSKGTGGYNEQFF
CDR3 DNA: TGTGCCAGCAGCTCAAAAGGGACAGGGGGATACAATGAGCAGTTCTTC

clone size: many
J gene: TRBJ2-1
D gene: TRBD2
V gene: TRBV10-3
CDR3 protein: CALSTSGRSRNEQFF
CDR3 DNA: TGTGCCCTCTCGACTAGCGGGAGAAGTAGAAATGAGCAGTTCTTC

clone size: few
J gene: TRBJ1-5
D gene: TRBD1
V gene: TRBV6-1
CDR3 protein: CASSAGGSSNQPQHF
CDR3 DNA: TGTGCCAGCAGTGCAGGGGGGAGCAGCAATCAGCCCCAGCATTTT

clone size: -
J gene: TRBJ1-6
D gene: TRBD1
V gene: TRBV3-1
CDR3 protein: CASSQGDRGTSPLHF
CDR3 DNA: TGTGCCAGCAGCCAAGGGGACAGGGGGACTTCACCCCTCCACTTT

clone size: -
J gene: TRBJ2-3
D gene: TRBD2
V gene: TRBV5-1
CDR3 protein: CASSRRLAGVPDTQYF
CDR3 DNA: TGCGCCAGCAGCCGCCGACTAGCGGGAGTCCCAGATACGCAGTATTTT

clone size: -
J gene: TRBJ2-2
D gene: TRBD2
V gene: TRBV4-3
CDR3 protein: CASSQLGSGAGELFF
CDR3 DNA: TGCGCCAGCAGCCAGCTCGGTAGCGGGGCCGGGGAGCTGTTTTTT

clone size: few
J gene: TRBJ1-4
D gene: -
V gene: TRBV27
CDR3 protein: CASSNLAAGVEKLFF
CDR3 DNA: TGTGCCAGCAGCAACCTAGCAGCGGGCGTTGAAAAACTGTTTTTT

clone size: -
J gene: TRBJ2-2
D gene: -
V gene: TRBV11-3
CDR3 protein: CASSLGGLGTGELFF
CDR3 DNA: TGTGCCAGCAGCCTCGGGGGCCTAGGCACCGGGGAGCTGTTTTTT

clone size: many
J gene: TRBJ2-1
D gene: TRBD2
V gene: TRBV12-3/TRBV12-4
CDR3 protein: CASRSLAGVKNEQFF
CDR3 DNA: TGTGCCAGCAGGTCACTAGCGGGAGTGAAAAATGAGCAGTTCTTC

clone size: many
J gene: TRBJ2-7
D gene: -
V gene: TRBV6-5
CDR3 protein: CASSYTRGLASSYEQYF
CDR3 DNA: TGTGCCAGCAGTTACACTCGGGGACTGGCCAGCTCCTACGAGCAGTACTTC

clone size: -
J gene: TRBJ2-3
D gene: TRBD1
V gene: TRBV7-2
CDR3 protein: CASSAGQGTDTQYF
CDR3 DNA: TGTGCCAGCAGCGCGGGACAGGGGACAGATACGCAGTATTTT

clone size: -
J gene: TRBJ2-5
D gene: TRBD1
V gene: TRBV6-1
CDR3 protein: CASRMDRGPQETQYF
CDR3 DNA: TGTGCCAGCAGGATGGACAGGGGGCCCCAAGAGACCCAGTACTTC

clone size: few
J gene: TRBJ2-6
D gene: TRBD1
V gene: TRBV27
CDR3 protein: CASSQRTGLSGANVLTF
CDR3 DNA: TGTGCCAGCAGTCAGAGGACAGGGTTGAGTGGGGCCAACGTCCTGACTTTC

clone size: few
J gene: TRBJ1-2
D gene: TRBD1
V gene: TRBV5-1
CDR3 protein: CASSLPGQGEGYTF
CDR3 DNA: TGCGCCAGCAGCTTACCGGGACAGGGTGAAGGCTACACCTTC

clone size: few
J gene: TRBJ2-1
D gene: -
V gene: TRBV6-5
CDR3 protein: CASSYRVVDYNEQFF
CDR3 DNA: TGTGCCAGCAGTTATAGGGTGGTGGATTACAATGAGCAGTTCTTC

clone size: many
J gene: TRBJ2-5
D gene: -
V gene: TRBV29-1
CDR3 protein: CSVEHRNQETQYF
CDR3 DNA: TGCAGCGTTGAACACAGGAACCAAGAGACCCAGTACTTC

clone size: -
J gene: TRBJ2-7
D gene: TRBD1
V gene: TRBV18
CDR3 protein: CASSGETGASYEQYF
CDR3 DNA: TGTGCCAGCTCCGGGGAGACAGGGGCTTCCTACGAGCAGTACTTC

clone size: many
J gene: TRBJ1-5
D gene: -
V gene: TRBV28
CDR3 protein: CASSFQGQNNQPQHF
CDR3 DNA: TGTGCCAGCAGTTTTCAGGGGCAGAACAATCAGCCCCAGCATTTT

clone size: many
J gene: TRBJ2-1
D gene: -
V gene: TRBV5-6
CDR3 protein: CASSSPWTGTYNEQFF
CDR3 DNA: TGTGCCAGCAGCTCCCCATGGACCGGGACTTACAATGAGCAGTTCTTC

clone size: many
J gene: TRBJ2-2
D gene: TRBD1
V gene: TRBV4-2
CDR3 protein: CASSHGTGNTGELFF
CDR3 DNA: TGTGCCAGCAGCCACGGGACAGGGAACACCGGGGAGCTGTTTTTT

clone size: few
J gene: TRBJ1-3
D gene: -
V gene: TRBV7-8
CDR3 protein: CASSPGQLGNTIYF
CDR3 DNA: TGTGCCAGCAGCCCCGGACAGCTAGGAAACACCATATATTTT

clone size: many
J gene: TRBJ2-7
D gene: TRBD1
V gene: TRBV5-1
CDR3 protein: CASSRETGGDEQYF
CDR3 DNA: TGCGCCAGCAGCAGAGAGACAGGGGGCGACGAGCAGTACTTC